This T cell receptor (beta chain) is drawn from a study of blood T cell repertoires in COVID-19. On the study more broadly: Sites in the United States, Italy and Spain provided acute and convalescent COVID-19 samples. The cDNA or gDNA used as material had been derived from T cells, B-cell-depleted T cells, or PBMCs.

V was pared by 3 bases and J by 2 bases, with 11 bases between. The CDR3 runs to 14 residues. In germline, CDR1 is SGHNT, CDR2 YYREEE (reference sequence). Clinical history as reported by participants underpinned cohort assignment. In the original processing: Counts of nucleated cells, estimated from reference gene primer amplification, were obtained. The table came from immunoSEQ multiplex PCR; TCRdb's copy has only in-frame clones and leaves some out. Clone size and V and J calls were adopted from that table, with D and trimming inferred from the DNA. This sample has 300,000 to 400,000 clones, with approximately 83% found just once.

The genes are TRBV5-4 and TRBJ1-1; no clear D. Material: PBMCs or T cells enriched from blood (not recorded which). This receptor was obtained from a woman between 40 and 50 years old with acute COVID-19. CDR3 loop: CASSSSTLNTEAFF. In DNA form, the CDR3 reads TGTGCCAGCAGCTCATCGACACTTAACACTGAAGCTTTCTTT.